The TCR beta chain described here comes from a study of T cell responses to AZD1222 COVID-19 vaccine. V lost 8 bases and J 0 bases, leaving 12 bases between the germline ends. This CDR3 region has 14 residues. CDR1 is LGHNA, CDR2 YNFKEQ, per germline. Sequenced by immunoSEQ multiplex PCR; TCRdb stores in-frame clones only, minus some. This sample yields 69,000 or so clones, of which about 85% are seen a single time; roughly 1.2% belongs to the top ten. By its share, this clone is medium-sized (0.01 to 0.1%). Sequencing was performed on peripheral blood, taken 28 days after the second AZD1222 dose. This TCR was recovered from an adult who received the AZD1222 COVID-19 vaccine. The chain is built from TRBV4-2 and TRBJ2-3; D is possibly TRBD2 (6 bases). In DNA form, the CDR3 reads TGTGCCAGCGGATCCGGGACTAGCACAGATACGCAGTATTTT. Amino acid sequence: CASGSGTSTDTQYF.